This TCR beta chain derives from a study of OX40 agonist ivuxolimab in advanced cancers. Sequencing used immunoSEQ multiplex PCR; TCRdb keeps in-frame clones, though not all of them. The data show about 79,000 clones, about 85% seen once. V lost 7 bases, J lost 4 bases, and 14 bases lay in between. The V gene's germline CDR1 is SGHRS and CDR2 YFSETQ. CDR3 length equals 14 residues. The chain couples TRBV5-1 to TRBJ1-4; D is perhaps TRBD1 (5 bases). This TCR came from an adult with an advanced solid tumor such as melanoma, head and neck, liver or kidney cancer. Material: CD4+ or CD8+ T cells sorted from blood, obtained in a trial of the OX40 agonist ivuxolimab. CDR3 amino acids: CASAPGAYNEKLFF. Here the CDR3 DNA reads TGCGCCAGCGCCCCCGGGGCTTATAATGAAAAACTGTTTTTT.